A selection of T cell receptor beta chains follows, all from one sample in a study of shared clonotypes between healthy human individuals. Profiling relied on immunoSEQ multiplex PCR, and the TCRdb table lists in-frame clones only, not all of them. Of around 550,000 clones in the sample, 95% to 97% are singletons; the top ten hold 0.055% to 0.075%. Sequenced sample: naive CD4+ T cells sorted from blood. These receptors came from a woman aged 30 to 39 in good health. CDR3s include the opening cysteine and the closing phenylalanine or tryptophan. The D gene is left open where the match is weak. Expanded clones get a size class; other rows say once, few or many, or leave the size out.

.	TRBV27	TRBD1	TRBJ2-6	TGTGCCAGCAGTTCTACCTCAGGGGGCTCTGGGGCCAACGTCCTGACTTTC	CASSSTSGGSGANVLTF
.	TRBV5-3	.	TRBJ1-2	TGTGCCAGAAGCGCGACGAGATGGGGCTATGGCTACACCTTC	CARSATRWGYGYTF
.	TRBV5-6	.	TRBJ2-1	TGTGCCAGCAGCTTGGGATTGACGACAGGTTTTACCTACAATGAGCAGTTCTTC	CASSLGLTTGFTYNEQFF
once	TRBV4-1	.	TRBJ1-1	TGCGCCAGCAGCCAAGATACCCGGTGGAACACTGAAGCTTTCTTT	CASSQDTRWNTEAFF
.	TRBV6-1	.	TRBJ1-1	TGTGCCAGCAGTGTTGGGATGAACACTGAAGCTTTCTTT	CASSVGMNTEAFF
.	TRBV11-2	.	TRBJ1-2	TGTGCCAGCAGCTTAGTCAGTCTCAGATATGGCTATGGCTACACCTTC	CASSLVSLRYGYGYTF
.	TRBV7-7	TRBD1	TRBJ1-5	TGTGCCAACTCAGAAAAAGACAGGGTGGGCAATCAGCCCCAGCATTTT	CANSEKDRVGNQPQHF
.	TRBV5-6	TRBD1	TRBJ1-4	TGTGCCAGCAGCCTCGACCTAGGGACAGCGACCAATGAAAAACTGTTTTTT	CASSLDLGTATNEKLFF
.	TRBV10-1	.	TRBJ2-7	TGCGCCAGCAGTGCGGGACACGACTACGAGCAGTACTTC	CASSAGHDYEQYF
.	TRBV2	.	TRBJ2-7	TGTGCCAGTCCAAGGGAAGCGGGCTCCTACGAGCAGTACTTC	CASPREAGSYEQYF
once	TRBV2	TRBD1	TRBJ1-5	TGTGCCAGCAGTTCCCTTGGGACAGGAGACAATCAGCCCCAGCATTTT	CASSSLGTGDNQPQHF
once	TRBV5-5	.	TRBJ2-6	TGTGCCAGCAGCTTGGACCCTGGGGCCAACGTCCTGACTTTC	CASSLDPGANVLTF
.	TRBV6-5	.	TRBJ2-3	TGTGCCAGCAGTTCCCATTCGGATACGCAGTATTTT	CASSSHSDTQYF
.	TRBV4-1	.	TRBJ2-7	TGCGCCAGCAGCCAAGAGTCACAATTCTACGAGCAGTACTTC	CASSQESQFYEQYF
.	TRBV4-1	TRBD1	TRBJ2-3	TGCGCCAGCAGCCAACGGGACAGGGGGACATGGAACACAGATACGCAGTATTTT	CASSQRDRGTWNTDTQYF
.	TRBV25-1	.	TRBJ1-1	TGTGCCAGCAGTCTTCTTACGGACACTGAAGCTTTCTTT	CASSLLTDTEAFF
.	TRBV5-1	.	TRBJ1-4	TGCGCCAGCAGCTTGGGCAGTTTTGCAACTAATGAAAAACTGTTTTTT	CASSLGSFATNEKLFF
.	TRBV14	TRBD1	TRBJ2-3	TGTGCCAGCAGCCAAAACAGGGGGACATTTAGCACAGATACGCAGTATTTT	CASSQNRGTFSTDTQYF
.	TRBV7-9	TRBD2	TRBJ2-1	TGTGCCAGCAGCTTAGCGGGAGGGCCCGTCAATGAGCAGTTCTTC	CASSLAGGPVNEQFF
.	TRBV28	.	TRBJ2-7	TGTGCCAGCAGTCCCGGACAGAGAACCTACGAGCAGTACTTC	CASSPGQRTYEQYF
.	TRBV4-1	.	TRBJ1-5	TGCGCCAGCAGCCAAGATCCAGGGGGCAATCAGCCCCAGCATTTT	CASSQDPGGNQPQHF
.	TRBV5-5	.	TRBJ2-6	TGTGCCAGCAGAGAGGCAGTTGTATCGGGGGCCAACGTCCTGACTTTC	CASREAVVSGANVLTF
.	TRBV7-2	TRBD2	TRBJ2-1	TGTGCCAGCAGCTCTCGACCCCGGGGACTAGCGGGAGATAGGGATGAGCAGTTCTTC	CASSSRPRGLAGDRDEQFF
.	TRBV18	.	TRBJ2-7	TGTGCCAGCTCATTGCGTCCGAGGGACTACGAGCAGTACTTC	CASSLRPRDYEQYF
once	TRBV6-1	TRBD2	TRBJ2-1	TGTGCCAGCAGTGAAGGGGAGGGTTGGAATGAGCAGTTCTTC	CASSEGEGWNEQFF